These 14 T cell receptor beta chains came from one sample sequenced in a study of control samples from healthy donors and cancer patients. Here immunoSEQ multiplex PCR was the method, and the copy in TCRdb shows in-frame clones only, minus some. In the table there are around 110,000 clones, 93% of which are singletons. Sequenced input: blood. These TCRs come from a man aged 25 to 40 in good health.

This chain joins TRBV28 and TRBJ1-5; D gene unclear. CDR3 size: 13 residues. The germline V gene has CDR1 MDHEN and CDR2 SYDVKM. Trimming pared 6 bases from V and 7 bases from J, leaving 13 bases between. CDR3 sequence: CASRRELGQPQHF. In DNA form, the CDR3 reads TGTGCCAGCAGGCGAGAGTTGGGGCAGCCCCAGCATTTT.

The chain carries TRBV6-6 and TRBJ1-5, with 9 nucleotides matching TRBD1. Germline values: CDR1 MNHNY, CDR2 SVGAGI (reference sequence). V dropped 2 bases and J dropped 7; count of bases not matched to a gene: 9. This CDR3 has 16 amino acids. The CDR3 DNA reads TGTGCCAGCAGTTACGCACATGGGACAGGGCTGCAGCCCCAGCATTTT. Translated, it gives CASSYAHGTGLQPQHF.

The V and J genes are TRBV7-9 and TRBJ1-1; 10 bases line up with TRBD1. Germline-derived CDR1 and CDR2 are SEHNR and FQNEAQ (reference sequence). The length of the CDR3 is 12 residues. With 5 bases clipped from V and 11 bases from J, the junction kept 5 bases outside the gene matches. The CDR3 sequence is CASSLDRGKAFF. The CDR3 region has the DNA TGTGCCAGCAGCCTGGACAGGGGGAAGGCTTTCTTT.

The CDR3 reads CASSPGRGGNGYTF. For the CDR3, the DNA is TGTGCCAGCAGCCCCGGACGGGGGGGGAATGGCTACACCTTC. The rearrangement uses TRBV7-6 and TRBJ1-2; perhaps TRBD1 as D (5 bases). Trimming left V 5 bases short and J 6 bases short, with 16 bases between. CDR1 and CDR2 (germline): SGHVS, FNYEAQ. The CDR3 covers 14 residues.

The CDR3 DNA is TGTGCCAGCAGCAGTGGCGGACAGCGAGGAAGGACTGAAGCTTTCTTT. As protein: CASSSGGQRGRTEAFF. The rearrangement links TRBV21-1 to TRBJ1-1; the table's D gene call, TRBD1, was not cross checked with the DNA. TRBV21-1 is deemed a pseudogene. The CDR3 totals 16 residues.

The rearrangement links TRBV19 to TRBJ1-2; D gene uncertain. Trimming took off 0 bases at V and 2 bases at J, with 4 bases between the two ends. Germline V gene sequence: CDR1 LNHDA, CDR2 SQIVND (reference sequence). The CDR3 loop spans 13 amino acids. CDR3 DNA sequence: TGTGCCAGTAGTATAGACATGAACTATGGCTACACCTTC. This sequence encodes CASSIDMNYGYTF.

This chain links TRBV2 with TRBJ1-2, with D unresolved. CDR1 is SNHLY and CDR2 is FYNNEI in the germline V gene. Trimming removed 3 bases from V and 3 bases from J, with 11 bases in between. The CDR3 covers 14 residues. The CDR3 is CASSDFAGDYGYTF. The CDR3 DNA reads TGTGCCAGCAGTGATTTCGCGGGCGACTATGGCTACACCTTC.

The V gene is TRBV29-1, the J gene TRBJ2-7; TRBD1 matches at 8 bases. J lost 0 bases, V lost 4 bases, and 8 bases had no gene match. CDR3 size: 15 residues. The V gene's germline CDR1 is SQVTM and CDR2 ANQGSEA. This CDR3 reads CSVGRQGLYSYEQYF. The CDR3 bases are TGCAGCGTTGGGCGACAGGGGCTTTACTCCTACGAGCAGTACTTC.

V usage is TRBV7-8 and J usage is TRBJ2-7; 7 positions match TRBD1. This CDR3 region has 15 residues. After removal of 4 bases from V and 6 bases from J, the junction contained 12 bases not matched to a gene. Germline lookup yields CDR1 SGHVS and CDR2 FQNEAQ. The CDR3 spells CASSSWTGEGSEQYV. The DNA for the CDR3 is TGTGCCAGCAGCTCTTGGACAGGCGAAGGGAGCGAGCAGTACGTC.

This clone is a singleton in its sample. The chain has TRBV5-6 and TRBJ2-3; D ambiguous. V was trimmed by 2 bases and J by 4 bases, leaving 11 bases between them. Germline-derived CDR1 and CDR2 are SGHDT and YYEEEE. The CDR3 covers 14 residues. The CDR3 nucleotides read TGTGCCAGCAGCTTTGATCCCCAGGCAGATACGCAGTATTTT. Amino acids: CASSFDPQADTQYF.

The chain recombines TRBV15 with TRBJ1-3; D remains unclear. V gave up 8 bases and J gave up 4 bases, with 15 bases separating them. The CDR3 is 14 residues long. Germline V gene data show CDR1 as LNHNV and CDR2 as YYDKDF (reference sequence). The CDR3 loop is CATETADGGNTIYF. The DNA of the CDR3 is TGTGCCACCGAGACGGCTGATGGGGGAAACACCATATATTTT. Full variable domain (outside the CDR3, taken from reference TRBV15 and TRBJ1-3): DAMVIQNPRYQVTQFGKPVTLSCSQTLNHNVMYWYQQKSSQAPKLLFHYYDKDFNNEADTPDNFQSRRPNTSFCFLDIRSPGLGDTAMYLCATETADGGNTIYFGEGSWLTVV.

The chain is built from TRBV6-2 or TRBV6-3 and TRBJ1-5, with 7 bases that match TRBD1. There are 14 residues in the CDR3. The germline V gene encodes CDR1 MNHEY and CDR2 SVGEGT. J lost 7 bases, V lost 5 bases, and 8 bases had no gene match. The CDR3 DNA reads TGTGCCAGCAGTGAGACAGGGATCGGGCAGCCCCAGCATTTT. Translation gives CASSETGIGQPQHF.

V gene TRBV11-2 combines with J gene TRBJ2-5; the match to TRBD1 covers 8 bases. Germline lookup yields CDR1 SGHAT and CDR2 FQNNGV. J was trimmed by 2 bases and V by 3 bases; bases with no gene match: 8. The CDR3 runs to 16 residues. The CDR3 is CASSLGRQGRQETQYF. Written as DNA, the CDR3 is TGTGCCAGCAGCTTGGGTAGACAGGGGCGTCAAGAGACCCAGTACTTC.

This chain joins TRBV9 and TRBJ2-2; 9 positions match TRBD1. The CDR3 totals 17 residues. Germline V gives CDR1 SGDLS, CDR2 YYNGEE. V dropped 0 bases and J dropped 3; count of bases not matched to a gene: 6. CDR3 protein: CASSVASGTGYTGELFF. In nucleotides, the CDR3 is TGTGCCAGCAGCGTAGCATCCGGGACAGGGTACACCGGGGAGCTGTTTTTT. The full variable domain, completed using reference TRBV9 and TRBJ2-2, is DSGVTQTPKHLITATGQRVTLRCSPRSGDLSVYWYQQSLDQGLQFLIQYYNGEERAKGNILERFSAQQFPDLHSELNLSSLELGDSALYFCASSVASGTGYTGELFFGEGSRLTVL.